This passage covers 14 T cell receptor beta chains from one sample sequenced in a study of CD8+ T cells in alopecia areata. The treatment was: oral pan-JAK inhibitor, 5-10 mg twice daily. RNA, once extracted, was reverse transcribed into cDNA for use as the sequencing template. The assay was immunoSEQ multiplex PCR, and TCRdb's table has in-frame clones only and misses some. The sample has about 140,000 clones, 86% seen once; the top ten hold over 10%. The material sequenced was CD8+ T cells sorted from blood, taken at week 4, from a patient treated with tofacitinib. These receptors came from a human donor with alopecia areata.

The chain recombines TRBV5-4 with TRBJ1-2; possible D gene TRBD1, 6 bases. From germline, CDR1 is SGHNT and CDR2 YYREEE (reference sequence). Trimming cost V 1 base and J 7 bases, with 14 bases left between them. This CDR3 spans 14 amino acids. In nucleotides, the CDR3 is TGTGCCAGCAGCTTGTTGGGGGGGGCCGGTGGCTACACCTTC. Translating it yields CASSLLGGAGGYTF.

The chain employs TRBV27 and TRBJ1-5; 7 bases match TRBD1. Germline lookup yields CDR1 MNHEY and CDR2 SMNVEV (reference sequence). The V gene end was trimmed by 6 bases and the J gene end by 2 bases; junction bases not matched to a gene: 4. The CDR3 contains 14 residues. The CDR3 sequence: CASRITGGNQPQHF. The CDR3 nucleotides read TGTGCCAGCAGGATTACAGGGGGCAATCAGCCCCAGCATTTT.

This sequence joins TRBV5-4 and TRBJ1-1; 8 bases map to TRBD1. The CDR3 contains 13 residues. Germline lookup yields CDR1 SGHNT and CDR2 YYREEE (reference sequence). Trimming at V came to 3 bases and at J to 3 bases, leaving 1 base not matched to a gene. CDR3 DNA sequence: TGTGCCAGCAGCTCGACAGGGGACACTGAAGCTTTCTTT. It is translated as CASSSTGDTEAFF.

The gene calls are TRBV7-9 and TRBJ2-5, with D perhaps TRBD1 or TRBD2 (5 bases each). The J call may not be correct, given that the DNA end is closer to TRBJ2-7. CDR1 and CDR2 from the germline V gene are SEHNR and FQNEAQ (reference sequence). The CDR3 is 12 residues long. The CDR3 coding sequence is TGTGCCAGCAGCTCCGGGACCGACGAGCAGTACTTC. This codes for CASSSGTDEQYF.

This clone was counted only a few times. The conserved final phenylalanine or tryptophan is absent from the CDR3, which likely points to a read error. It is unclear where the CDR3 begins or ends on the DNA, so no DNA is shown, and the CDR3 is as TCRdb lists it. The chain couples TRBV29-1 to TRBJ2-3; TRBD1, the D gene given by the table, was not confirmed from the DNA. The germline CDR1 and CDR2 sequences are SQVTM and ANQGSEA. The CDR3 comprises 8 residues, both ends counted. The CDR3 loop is CSVPGHPS.

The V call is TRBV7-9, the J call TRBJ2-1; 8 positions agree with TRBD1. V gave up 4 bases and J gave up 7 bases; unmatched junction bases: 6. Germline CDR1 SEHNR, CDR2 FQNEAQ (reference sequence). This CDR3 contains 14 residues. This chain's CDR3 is CASSSPGTGNEQFF. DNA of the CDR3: TGTGCCAGCAGCTCTCCCGGGACAGGAAATGAGCAGTTCTTC.

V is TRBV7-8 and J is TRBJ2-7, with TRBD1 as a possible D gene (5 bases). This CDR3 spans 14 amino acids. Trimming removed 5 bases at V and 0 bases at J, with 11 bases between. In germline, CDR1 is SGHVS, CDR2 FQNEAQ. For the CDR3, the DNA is TGTGCCAGCAGCCAAACCGACAGCTCCTACGAGCAGTACTTC. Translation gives CASSQTDSSYEQYF.

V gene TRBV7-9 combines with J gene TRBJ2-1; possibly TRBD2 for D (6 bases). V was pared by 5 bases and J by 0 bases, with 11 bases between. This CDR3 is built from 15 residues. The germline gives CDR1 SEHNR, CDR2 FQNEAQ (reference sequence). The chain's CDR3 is CASSPSESSYNEQFF. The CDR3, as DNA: TGTGCCAGCAGCCCTAGCGAGAGCTCCTACAATGAGCAGTTCTTC. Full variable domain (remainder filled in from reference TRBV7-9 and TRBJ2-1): DTGVSQNPRHKITKRGQNVTFRCDPISEHNRLYWYRQTLGQGPEFLTYFQNEAQLEKSRLLSDRFSAERPKGSFSTLEIQRTEQGDSAMYLCASSPSESSYNEQFFGPGTRLTVL.

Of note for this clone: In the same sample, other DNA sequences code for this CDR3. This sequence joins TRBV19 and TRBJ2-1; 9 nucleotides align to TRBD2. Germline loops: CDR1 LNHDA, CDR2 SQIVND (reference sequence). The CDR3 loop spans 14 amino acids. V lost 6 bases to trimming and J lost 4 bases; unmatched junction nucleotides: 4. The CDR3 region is CASSRGGDYNEQFF. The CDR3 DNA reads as TGTGCCAGTAGCCGCGGGGGGGATTACAATGAGCAGTTCTTC.

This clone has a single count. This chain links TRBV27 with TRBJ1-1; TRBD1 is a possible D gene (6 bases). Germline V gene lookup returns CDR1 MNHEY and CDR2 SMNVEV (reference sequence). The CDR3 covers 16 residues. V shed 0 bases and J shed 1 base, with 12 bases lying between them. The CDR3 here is CASSLSPGHSNTEAFF. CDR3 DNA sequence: TGTGCCAGCAGTTTATCTCCGGGACACTCGAACACTGAAGCTTTCTTT.

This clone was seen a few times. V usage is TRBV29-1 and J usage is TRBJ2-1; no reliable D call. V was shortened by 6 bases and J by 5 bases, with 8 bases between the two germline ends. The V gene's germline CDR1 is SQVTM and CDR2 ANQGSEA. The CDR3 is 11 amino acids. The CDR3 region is CSVGPNNEQFF. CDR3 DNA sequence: TGCAGCGTCGGACCCAACAATGAGCAGTTCTTC.

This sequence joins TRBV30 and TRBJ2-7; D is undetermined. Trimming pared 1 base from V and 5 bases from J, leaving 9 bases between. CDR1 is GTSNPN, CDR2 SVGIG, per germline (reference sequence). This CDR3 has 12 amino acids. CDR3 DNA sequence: TGTGCCTGGAGTGACGGGTCCGACGAGCAGTACTTC. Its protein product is CAWSDGSDEQYF.

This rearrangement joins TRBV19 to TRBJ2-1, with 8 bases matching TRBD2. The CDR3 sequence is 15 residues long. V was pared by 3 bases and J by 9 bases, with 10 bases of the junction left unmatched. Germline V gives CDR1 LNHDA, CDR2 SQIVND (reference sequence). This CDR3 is CASSIPGAGVGEQFF. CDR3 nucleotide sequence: TGTGCCAGTAGTATTCCCGGAGCGGGAGTGGGTGAGCAGTTCTTC.

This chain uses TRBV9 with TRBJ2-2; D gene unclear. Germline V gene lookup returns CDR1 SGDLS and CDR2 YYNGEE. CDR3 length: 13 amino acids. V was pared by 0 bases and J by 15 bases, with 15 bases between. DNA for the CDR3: TGTGCCAGCAGCGTAGTCCCCCTTTGGCTGGTGTTTTTT. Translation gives CASSVVPLWLVFF.